The clone carrying this T cell receptor beta chain was observed once. These data come from a study of T cell changes during pregnancy in multiple sclerosis. The table came from immunoSEQ multiplex PCR; TCRdb's copy has only in-frame clones and leaves some out. In the table there are around 40,000 clones, about nine tenths of which are singletons. The CDR3 spans 17 residues. Germline CDR1 and CDR2: SGHTA and FQGNSA. The ends were cut back, 3 bases at V and 0 bases at J, with 15 bases in the middle. The chain is built from TRBV7-2 and TRBJ1-3, with D maybe TRBD1 (5 bases). The receptor was isolated from a female donor in good health, enrolled as a control in a pregnancy study. The material sequenced was CD4+ T cells from peripheral blood mononuclear cells, taken in the second trimester of pregnancy. CDR3 in amino acids: CASSLNRPRLSGNTIYF. CDR3 bases: TGTGCCAGCAGCTTGAACAGGCCGCGGCTCTCTGGAAACACCATATATTTT.